These T cell receptor beta chains were read from a single sample in a study of blood T cell repertoires in COVID-19. Libraries were prepared by immunoSEQ multiplex PCR; TCRdb keeps only in-frame clonotypes and omits some of them. The table has about 300,000 clones, 85% to 90% seen once. The sample comprised peripheral blood. These TCRs come from a human donor in a cohort sampled during active COVID-19. Each CDR3 is given with its conserved first and last residue. The order of the fields is D gene, CDR3 length, J gene, V gene, clone size, CDR3 DNA, CDR3 protein. D genes are given only for firm matches. Clone size is given for some rows only: seen once, a few or many times, or a class if the clone is expanded.

>-|15|TRBJ2-1|TRBV10-3|-
TGTGCCATCAGTGGAACAGGGCCACGGGACAATGAGCAGTTCTTC
CAISGTGPRDNEQFF
>TRBD1|13|TRBJ1-1|TRBV12-5|-
TGTGCTAGTGCCGGGACAGGGGTGACTGAAGCTTTCTTT
CASAGTGVTEAFF
>-|12|TRBJ2-3|TRBV5-4|-
TGTGCCAGCAGCTTGGCCCGCGAGACGCAGTATTTT
CASSLARETQYF
>TRBD2|16|TRBJ2-3|TRBV5-1|-
TGCGCCAGCAGCTTGAGATCAGCGGGGAGCACAGATACGCAGTATTTT
CASSLRSAGSTDTQYF
>TRBD2|17|TRBJ2-7|TRBV4-1|few
TGCGCCAGCAGCCAAGAAACCCCGGGACTAGCGGATTACGAGCAGTACTTC
CASSQETPGLADYEQYF
>-|14|TRBJ2-7|TRBV5-1|-
TGCGCCAGCAGCTTGGAGGGGGACCCCTACGAGCAGTACTTC
CASSLEGDPYEQYF
>-|13|TRBJ1-4|TRBV5-4|-
TGTGCCGGGGGGGAGCTTAATAATGAAAAACTGTTTTTT
CAGGELNNEKLFF
>-|15|TRBJ2-3|TRBV7-8|-
TGTGCCAGCAGCTTAGGACGGGTCCACACAGATACGCAGTATTTT
CASSLGRVHTDTQYF
>-|13|TRBJ2-7|TRBV28|-
TGTGCCAGCAATATCGACAGCACCTACGAGCAGTACTTC
CASNIDSTYEQYF
>-|13|TRBJ2-5|TRBV18|-
TGTGCCAGCTCCCCGGGGTTCGGTGAGACCCAGTACTTC
CASSPGFGETQYF
>-|12|TRBJ2-7|TRBV29-1|once
TGCAGCGTGGGTGAGGGCTCCTACGAGCAGTACTTC
CSVGEGSYEQYF
>TRBD1|13|TRBJ2-3|TRBV19|-
TGTGCCAGTAGTGACAGGGTTGGAGATACGCAGTATTTT
CASSDRVGDTQYF
>TRBD1|14|TRBJ1-1|TRBV5-1|-
TGCGCCAGCAGCCCTACAGGGGTGCGGACTGAAGCTTTCTTT
CASSPTGVRTEAFF
>-|15|TRBJ1-2|TRBV6-6|-
TGTGCCAGCACCAACCTCGAGGATTATCGAAATGGCTACACCTTC
CASTNLEDYRNGYTF
>TRBD1|16|TRBJ2-7|TRBV4-2|few
TGTGCCAGCAGCCAAGATAGGAACAGGGGAATTTACGAGCAGTACTTC
CASSQDRNRGIYEQYF
>-|13|TRBJ1-2|TRBV27|-
TGTGCCAGCAAGAAAACAGGGTCCTATGGCTACACCTTC
CASKKTGSYGYTF
>TRBD1|14|TRBJ1-6|TRBV18|-
TGTGCCAGCTCACAGGACAGGGAAAATTCACCCCTCCACTTT
CASSQDRENSPLHF
>-|12|TRBJ2-1|TRBV28|-
TGTGCCAGCAGTTTGCTGCGGGATGAGCAGTTCTTC
CASSLLRDEQFF
>TRBD2|16|TRBJ2-7|TRBV5-5|-
TGTGCCAGCAGCCGTTTCTCAGCGGGGAGCTCCTACGAGCAGTACTTC
CASSRFSAGSSYEQYF
>-|16|TRBJ2-3|TRBV4-1|-
TGCGCCAGCAGCCAAGATTTCGGAGGCTCTTGGGATACGCAGTATTTT
CASSQDFGGSWDTQYF
>-|15|TRBJ1-5|TRBV3-1/TRBV3-2|few
TGTGCCAGCAGCCAAGGTGGGGCCAGTGGTCAGCCCCAGCATTTT
CASSQGGASGQPQHF
>-|11|TRBJ1-2|TRBV28|-
TGTGCCAGCAGTTTGGGCCTTGGCTACACCTTC
CASSLGLGYTF
>-|15|TRBJ2-3|TRBV3-1/TRBV3-2|-
TGTGCCAGCAGCCTAAGGGGTGTTGGCACAGATACGCAGTATTTT
CASSLRGVGTDTQYF
>-|16|TRBJ2-2|TRBV18|-
TGTGCCAGCTCACCCTCTAGGGACACCTACACCGGGGAGCTGTTTTTT
CASSPSRDTYTGELFF
>-|18|TRBJ1-1|TRBV28|-
TGTGCCAGCAGTAGCCGGATCAGGGTTCTGGGCTTGAACACTGAAGCTTTCTTT
CASSSRIRVLGLNTEAFF
>TRBD1|14|TRBJ1-2|TRBV28|-
TGTGCCAGCAGCCCGGACAGGGGGGTCTATGGCTACACCTTC
CASSPDRGVYGYTF
>-|14|TRBJ2-3|TRBV19|-
TGTGCCAGTAGCCTCAACTACGCCACAGATACGCAGTATTTT
CASSLNYATDTQYF
>-|16|TRBJ2-3|TRBV6-1|few
TGTGCCAGCAGTGAAGTTGGGCGATGGGGCACAGATACGCAGTATTTT
CASSEVGRWGTDTQYF
>TRBD2|17|TRBJ2-1|TRBV5-5|-
TGTGCCAGCAGCGAGTTGGGACTAGCGGGAGTGTACAATGAGCAGTTCTTC
CASSELGLAGVYNEQFF
>-|13|TRBJ1-1|TRBV7-3|-
TGTGCCAGCAGCAAAAATCTACAGGGTGAAGCTTTCTTT
CASSKNLQGEAFF
>-|13|TRBJ1-3|TRBV18|-
TGTGCCAGCTCACCAACAGCTGGAAACACCATATATTTT
CASSPTAGNTIYF
>TRBD1|13|TRBJ2-7|TRBV7-9|-
TGTGCCACCTTCGGAGACAGGGCCTACGAGCAGTACTTC
CATFGDRAYEQYF
>TRBD1|14|TRBJ1-2|TRBV7-2|-
TGTGCCAGCAGCCCACAGGGGGCGCGCTATGGCTACACCTTC
CASSPQGARYGYTF
>TRBD2|15|TRBJ2-1|TRBV2|-
TGTGCCAGCAGGAGGGAGGGCCTTGGAAACAATGAGCAGTTCTTC
CASRREGLGNNEQFF
>-|12|TRBJ1-6|TRBV4-2|-
TGTGCCAGCTCAATCTATAATTCACCCCTCCACTTT
CASSIYNSPLHF
>TRBD1|16|TRBJ1-3|TRBV7-6|-
TGTGCCAGCAGCTCCACGATGACAGGGGTGGGAAACACCATATATTTT
CASSSTMTGVGNTIYF
>TRBD2|17|TRBJ2-4|TRBV19|-
TGTGCCAGTAGTATAGATCTAGCGGGAGGGGCCAAAAACATTCAGTACTTC
CASSIDLAGGAKNIQYF
>-|11|TRBJ2-1|TRBV20-1|-
TGCAGTGCCGTACTCAGGAATGAGCAGTTCTTC
CSAVLRNEQFF
>-|15|TRBJ2-3|TRBV3-1/TRBV3-2|-
TGTGCCAGCGCACAAAGACCCTTCGGGGCAGATACGCAGTATTTT
CASAQRPFGADTQYF
>-|15|TRBJ2-2|TRBV13|-
TGTGCCAGCAGCTTAACAGGACAGAACACCGGGGAGCTGTTTTTT
CASSLTGQNTGELFF
>-|12|TRBJ2-7|TRBV29-1|-
TGCAGCGTTGGGATTACGGGCTACGAGCAGTACTTC
CSVGITGYEQYF
>TRBD2|12|TRBJ2-1|TRBV6-2/TRBV6-3|-
TGTGCCAGCAGTCACGGCGGGAGTGAGCAGTTCTTC
CASSHGGSEQFF
>TRBD1|16|TRBJ2-7|TRBV19|-
TGTGCCAGTAGACCGGCCGAAGGACAGGGGCCCTACGAGCAGTACTTC
CASRPAEGQGPYEQYF
>-|17|TRBJ1-1|TRBV18|-
TGTGCCAGCTCACCACCCGGACACTCACCTCTTTCCACTGAAGCTTTCTTT
CASSPPGHSPLSTEAFF
>-|14|TRBJ1-1|TRBV3-1/TRBV3-2|-
TGTGCCAGCAGCCAAACTACCAAACAGGTAACGGCTTTCTTT
CASSQTTKQVTAFF
>-|14|TRBJ1-1|TRBV5-1|-
TGCGCCAGCAGCCCCACAGTCATGAACACTGAAGCTTTCTTT
CASSPTVMNTEAFF
>TRBD2|12|TRBJ2-1|TRBV3-1/TRBV3-2|-
TGTGCCAGCAGAGGGAGGGCCAATGAGCAGTTCTTC
CASRGRANEQFF
>-|16|TRBJ2-3|TRBV5-1|-
TGCGCCAGCAGCTTGGTTGGGACACCGAGCACAGATACGCAGTATTTT
CASSLVGTPSTDTQYF
>-|13|TRBJ2-7|TRBV5-1|-
TGCGCCAGCAGCTTGTTACTGTCCTACGAGCAGTACTTC
CASSLLLSYEQYF
>TRBD2|13|TRBJ2-1|TRBV19|-
TGTGCCAGTAGACTAGCGGATGTCAATGAGCAGTTCTTC
CASRLADVNEQFF
>TRBD2|20|TRBJ2-1|TRBV3-1/TRBV3-2|-
TGTGCCAGCAGCCTTCACGGACTAGCGGGCGTTCCAGGGCCCTACAATGAGCAGTTCTTC
CASSLHGLAGVPGPYNEQFF
>-|16|TRBJ2-3|TRBV21-1|-
TGTGCCAGCAGCAAAGCGGAGGGGCTAGCCGCAGATACGCAGTATTTT
CASSKAEGLAADTQYF
>TRBD1|16|TRBJ2-1|TRBV19|-
TGTGCCAGTAGTACAATCGACAGGGGCCGCTCCAATGAGCAGTTCTTC
CASSTIDRGRSNEQFF
>-|13|TRBJ1-3|TRBV28|-
TGTGCCAGCAGTTTCCAGGCTGGAAACACCATATATTTT
CASSFQAGNTIYF
>-|14|TRBJ2-4|TRBV9|once
TGTGCCAGCAGCGTCATACACGGCGGAGGCATTCAGTACTTC
CASSVIHGGGIQYF